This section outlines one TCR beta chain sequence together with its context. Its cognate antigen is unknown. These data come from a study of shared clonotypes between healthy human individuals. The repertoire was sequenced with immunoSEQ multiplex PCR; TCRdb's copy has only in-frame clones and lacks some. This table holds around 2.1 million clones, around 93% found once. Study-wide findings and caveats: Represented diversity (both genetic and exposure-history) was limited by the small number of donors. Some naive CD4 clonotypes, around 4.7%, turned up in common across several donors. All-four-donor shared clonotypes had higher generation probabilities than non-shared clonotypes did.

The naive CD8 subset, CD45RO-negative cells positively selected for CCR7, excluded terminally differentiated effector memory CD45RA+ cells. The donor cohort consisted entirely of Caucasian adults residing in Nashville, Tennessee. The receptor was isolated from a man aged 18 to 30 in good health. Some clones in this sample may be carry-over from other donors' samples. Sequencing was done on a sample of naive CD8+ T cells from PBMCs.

CDR3 loop: CASSVDVVGPGGSPLHF. CDR3 coding DNA: TGTGCCAGCAGCGTAGACGTCGTTGGCCCGGGGGGTTCACCCCTCCACTTT. The chain combines TRBV9 with TRBJ1-6; tentative D call: TRBD1 (5 bases). This CDR3 spans 17 amino acids. Between the trimmed V and J ends, which lost 0 bases and 9 bases, there was a span of 19 bases. Germline V gives CDR1 SGDLS, CDR2 YYNGEE.